The present TCR beta chain was sequenced within a study of cytomegalovirus exposure and HLA in healthy donors. The wider study: The roughly 120 validation repertoires were reported in a later analysis to have been generated on the same platform as the 666 first-cohort repertoires.

Data came from immunoSEQ multiplex PCR; TCRdb stores just in-frame clones and leaves some out. The profile shows 150,000 to 200,000 clones, approximately 80% of them singletons. To note about this clone: Its antigen remains unidentified.

Whole-study results and caveats: Among TCR sequences, most were rare, though some public TCRs appeared in many donors. Among the CMV-associated chains, three were confirmed in vitro as specific for CMV antigens. A list of approximately 160 TCR beta chains associated with cytomegalovirus was given.

The V and J ends lost 1 base and 1 base respectively, with 11 bases between them. CDR1 is LNHDA, CDR2 SQIVND, per germline (reference sequence). The CDR3 is 16 residues long. J is TRBJ1-5 and V is TRBV19, with D perhaps TRBD1 (6 bases). This clonotype was sampled from a man between 18 and 29 years old in good health and CMV-seropositive. Source material: PBMCs. The CDR3 coding sequence is TGTGCCAGTAGTATAGCGGGCAGGGGAAGCAATCAGCCCCAGCATTTT. As protein: CASSIAGRGSNQPQHF.